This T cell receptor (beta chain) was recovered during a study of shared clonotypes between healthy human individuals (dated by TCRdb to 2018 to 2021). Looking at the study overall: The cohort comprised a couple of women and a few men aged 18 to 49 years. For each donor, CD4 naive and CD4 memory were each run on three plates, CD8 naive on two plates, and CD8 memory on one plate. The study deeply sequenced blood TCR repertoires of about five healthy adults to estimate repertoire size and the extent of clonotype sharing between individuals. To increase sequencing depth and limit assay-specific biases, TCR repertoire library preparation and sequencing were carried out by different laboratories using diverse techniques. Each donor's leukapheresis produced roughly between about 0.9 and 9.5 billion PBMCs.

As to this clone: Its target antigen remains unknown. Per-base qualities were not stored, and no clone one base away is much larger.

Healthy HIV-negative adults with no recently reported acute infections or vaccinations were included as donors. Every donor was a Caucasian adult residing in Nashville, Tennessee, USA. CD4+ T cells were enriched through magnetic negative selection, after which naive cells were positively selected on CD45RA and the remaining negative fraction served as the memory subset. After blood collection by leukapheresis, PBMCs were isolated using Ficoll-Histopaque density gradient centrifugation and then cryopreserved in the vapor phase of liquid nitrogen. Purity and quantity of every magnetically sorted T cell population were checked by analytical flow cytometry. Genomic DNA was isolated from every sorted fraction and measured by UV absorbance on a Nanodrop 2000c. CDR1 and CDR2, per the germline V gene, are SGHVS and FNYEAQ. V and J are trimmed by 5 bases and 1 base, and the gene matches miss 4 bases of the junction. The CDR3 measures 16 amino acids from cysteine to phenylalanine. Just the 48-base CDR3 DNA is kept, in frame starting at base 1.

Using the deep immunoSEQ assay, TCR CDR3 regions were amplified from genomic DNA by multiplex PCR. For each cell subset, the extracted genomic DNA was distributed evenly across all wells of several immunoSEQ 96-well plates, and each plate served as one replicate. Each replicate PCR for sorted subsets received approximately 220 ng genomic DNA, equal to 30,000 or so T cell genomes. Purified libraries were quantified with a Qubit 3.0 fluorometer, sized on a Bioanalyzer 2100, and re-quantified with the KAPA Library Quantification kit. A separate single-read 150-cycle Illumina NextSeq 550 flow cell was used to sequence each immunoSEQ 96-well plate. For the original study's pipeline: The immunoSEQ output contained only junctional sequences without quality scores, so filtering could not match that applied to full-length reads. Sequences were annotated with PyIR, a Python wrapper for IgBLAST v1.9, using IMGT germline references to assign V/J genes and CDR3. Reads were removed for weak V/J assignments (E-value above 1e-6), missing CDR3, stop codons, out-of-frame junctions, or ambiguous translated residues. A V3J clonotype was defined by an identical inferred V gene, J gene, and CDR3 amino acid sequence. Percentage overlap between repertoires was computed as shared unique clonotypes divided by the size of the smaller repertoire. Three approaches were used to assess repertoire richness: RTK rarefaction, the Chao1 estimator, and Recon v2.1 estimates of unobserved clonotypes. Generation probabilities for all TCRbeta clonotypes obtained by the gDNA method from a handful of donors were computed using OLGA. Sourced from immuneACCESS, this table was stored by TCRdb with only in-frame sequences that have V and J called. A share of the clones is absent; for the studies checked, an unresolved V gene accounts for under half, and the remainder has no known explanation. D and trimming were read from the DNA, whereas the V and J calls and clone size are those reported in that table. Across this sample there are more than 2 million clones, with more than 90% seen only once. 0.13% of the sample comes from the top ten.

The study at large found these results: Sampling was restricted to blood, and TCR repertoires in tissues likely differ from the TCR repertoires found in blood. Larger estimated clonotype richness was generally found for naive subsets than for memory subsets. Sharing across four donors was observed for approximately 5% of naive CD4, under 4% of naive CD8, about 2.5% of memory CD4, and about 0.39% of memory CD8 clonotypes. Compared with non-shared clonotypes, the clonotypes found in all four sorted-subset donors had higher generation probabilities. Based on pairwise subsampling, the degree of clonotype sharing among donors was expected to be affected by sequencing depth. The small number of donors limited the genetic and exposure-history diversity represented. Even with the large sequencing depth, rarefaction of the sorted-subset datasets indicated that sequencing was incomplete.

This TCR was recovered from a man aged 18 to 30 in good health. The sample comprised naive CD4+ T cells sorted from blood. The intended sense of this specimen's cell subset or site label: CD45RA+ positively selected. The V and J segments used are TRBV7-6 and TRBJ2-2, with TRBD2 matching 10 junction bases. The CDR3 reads CASSVVAGGNTGELFF. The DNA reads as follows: TGTGCCAGCAGCGTAGTAGCGGGGGGGAACACCGGGGAGCTGTTTTTT.